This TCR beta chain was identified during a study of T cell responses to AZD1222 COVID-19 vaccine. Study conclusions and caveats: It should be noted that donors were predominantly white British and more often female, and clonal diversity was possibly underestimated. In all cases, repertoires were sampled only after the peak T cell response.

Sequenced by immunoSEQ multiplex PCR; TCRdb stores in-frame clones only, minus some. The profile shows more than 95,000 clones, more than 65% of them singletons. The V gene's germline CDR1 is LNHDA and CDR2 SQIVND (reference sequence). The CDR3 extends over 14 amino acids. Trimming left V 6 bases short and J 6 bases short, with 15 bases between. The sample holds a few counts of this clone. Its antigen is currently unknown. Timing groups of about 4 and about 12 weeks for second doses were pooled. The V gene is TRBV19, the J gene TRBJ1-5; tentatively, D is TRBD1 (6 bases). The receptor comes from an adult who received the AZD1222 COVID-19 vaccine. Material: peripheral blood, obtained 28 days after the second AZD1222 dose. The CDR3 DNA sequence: TGTGCCAGTAGCCGGCCCCAGGGGTCTCAGCCCCAGCATTTT. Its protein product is CASSRPQGSQPQHF. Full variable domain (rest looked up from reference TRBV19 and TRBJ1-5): DGGITQSPKYLFRKEGQNVTLSCEQNLNHDAMYWYRQDPGQGLRLIYYSQIVNDFQKGDIAEGYSVSREKKESFPLTVTSAQKNPTAFYLCASSRPQGSQPQHFGDGTRLSIL.